Below, one T cell receptor (beta chain) is given with its context. Its specificity is not known. This sample is part of a study of T-cell memory formation after mild COVID-19. Notes on the study in general: Day 15 to 85 contractors were CD4/CD8 balanced; later expanders leaned CD4+.

TCRdb re-called the 5' RACE reads through MiXCR, storing one row per CDR3 protein. The table shows about 250,000 distinct CDR3 sequences, with about a sixth occurring only once. The trim removed 0 bases at V and 4 bases at J, leaving 5 bases unmatched. Germline assignment: CDR1 SGHRS and CDR2 YFSETQ. The CDR3 sequence is 15 residues long. This TCR was recovered from a man between 18 and 29 years old who had mild COVID-19 (a few samples of this study predate the infection). Cell type and time point are not known. This chain uses TRBV5-1 with TRBJ1-2; 8 positions agree with TRBD1. The material sequenced was PBMCs or a T cell subset sorted from them (not recorded which). The CDR3 DNA reads as TGCGCCAGCAGCTTGGCCAGGGGGACAGGCTATGGCTACACCTTC. Amino acids: CASSLARGTGYGYTF. Filled out from reference TRBV5-1 and TRBJ1-2, the complete variable domain reads KAGVTQTPRYLIKTRGQQVTLSCSPISGHRSVSWYQQTPGQGLQFLFEYFSETQRNKGNFPGRFSGRQFSNSRSEMNVSTLELGDSALYLCASSLARGTGYGYTFGSGTRLTVV.